The TCR beta chain under discussion was sequenced for a study of beta chain features in type 1 diabetes. Study observations and caveats: Any HLA type influence on TCRB rearrangement was left unresolved here. More deletions and fewer insertions at VDJ junctions were found in patients with type 1 diabetes. The naive, central memory and Treg TCRB repertoires showed an apparent similarity that was greater among patients than among healthy donors.

As concerns this clone: Its antigen is unknown.

Investigators reverse transcribed all isolated RNA, so they sequenced expressed TCRB transcripts. This table comes from immunoSEQ multiplex PCR, and its TCRdb copy is limited to in-frame clones, with some not included. The sample includes about 300,000 clones, under 8.5% seen only once; the top ten take roughly 1%. Trimming pared 4 bases from V and 9 bases from J, leaving 22 bases between. Germline CDR1 is SGHRS and CDR2 is YFSETQ. This CDR3 has 16 residues. The clonotype comes from a woman under 30 in good health. The sequencing sample was made of central memory CD4+ T cells from blood. V usage is TRBV5-1 and J usage is TRBJ2-2; TRBD1 might be the D (6 bases). CDR3 sequence: CASSASRDTRLRELFF. The CDR3 nucleotides are TGCGCCAGCAGCGCCTCTCGGGACACAAGGTTACGGGAGCTGTTTTTT.